This T cell receptor (beta chain) was documented in a study of metastatic and nonmetastatic thyroid tumors. Study overall: The comparison covered peripheral blood and tumor or nodule tissue in malignant and benign thyroid patients.

This clone has at least ten counts. Its antigen is unknown. Until they underwent thyroid surgery, no patient had received any treatment. Using MiXCR, TCRdb reanalyzed the PCR reads. There are some 34,000 clones in the sample; over 15% occur only once, and about 4.4% lies in the top ten. Overall study findings and caveats: Versus benign nodules, malignant thyroid tumors reportedly had significantly higher TCR beta diversity, in blood and tumor.

The V gene lost 3 bases and the J gene lost 2 bases, with 9 bases spanning the gap. The CDR3 is made up of 14 amino acids. Per germline, CDR1 MNHEY and CDR2 SVGEGT. The V and J genes are TRBV6-2 or TRBV6-3 and TRBJ2-3; the D is unclear. The clonotype comes from a female donor with papillary thyroid cancer or a benign thyroid nodule (not recorded which). Some clones in this sample may be carry-over from other donors' samples. The specimen was blood. The CDR3 DNA follows: TGTGCCAGCAGTTATTCGAGCCCCACAGATACGCAGTATTTT. This sequence encodes CASSYSSPTDTQYF.